This is a list of T cell receptor beta chains from one sample in a study of T-cell memory formation after mild COVID-19. From the 5' RACE reads, TCRdb called clonotypes with MiXCR, one entry per CDR3 protein. Of 140,000 or so distinct CDR3 sequences listed, about 6% were seen once; the top ten hold about 1.9%. Material: PBMCs or a T cell subset sorted from them (not recorded which). The receptor source for this set is an adult woman who had mild COVID-19 (a few samples of this study predate the infection). Cell type and time point are not known. Both conserved end residues are part of each CDR3. The order of the fields is V gene, D gene, clone size, J gene, CDR3 DNA, CDR3 protein. D genes are given only for firm matches. Not all rows give a size; the values are once, few, many and, for expanded clones, a class.

>TRBV20-1|-|many|TRBJ2-1
TGCAGTGCAAATAAAGGACATGAGCAGTTCTTC
CSANKGHEQFF
>TRBV5-1|TRBD1|-|TRBJ2-7
TGCGCCAGCAGCTTTGGGACAGGAGTCCACGAGCAGTACTTC
CASSFGTGVHEQYF
>TRBV2|-|-|TRBJ2-3
TGTGCCAGCGTACTAGCAGATACGCAGTATTTT
CASVLADTQYF
>TRBV3-1|TRBD2|many|TRBJ2-5
TGTGCCAGCAGCCAAGATCAGGTAGCGGGAGGCCAACAGACCCAGTACTTC
CASSQDQVAGGQQTQYF
>TRBV12-3/TRBV12-4|TRBD1|many|TRBJ2-7
TGTGCCAGCAGTGCCCCGGGACAGACGGCCTACGAGCAGTACTTC
CASSAPGQTAYEQYF
>TRBV5-6|-|many|TRBJ2-3
TGTGCCAGCAGCCTCCACAAGGGCCCGACTCCAGATACGCAGTATTTT
CASSLHKGPTPDTQYF
>TRBV30|-|many|TRBJ1-2
TGTGCCTGGACGGTCTCGGTTTATGGCTACACCTTC
CAWTVSVYGYTF
>TRBV6-5|-|many|TRBJ2-6
TGTGCCAGCAGTTCCGGCAGGGGACGGGCTGGGGCCAACGTCCTGACTTTC
CASSSGRGRAGANVLTF
>TRBV7-8|TRBD1|many|TRBJ1-4
TGTGCCAGCAGTTCCGACAGGGTCCCCGAAAAACTGTTTTTT
CASSSDRVPEKLFF
>TRBV12-3/TRBV12-4|-|many|TRBJ1-2
TGTGCCAGCAGTTTTCAGGGTTCGGGGCTCAACTATGGCTACACCTTC
CASSFQGSGLNYGYTF
>TRBV15|-|few|TRBJ2-5
TGTGCCACCAGCAGAGCGCCTCAAGAGCCCCAGTACTTC
CATSRAPQEPQYF
>TRBV7-8|TRBD1|many|TRBJ2-7
TGTGCCAGCAGCCCGGGGACAGGGAGGGGCAACGAGCAGTACTTC
CASSPGTGRGNEQYF
>TRBV5-1|TRBD2|many|TRBJ2-7
TGCGCCAGCAGCTTCACTAGCGGGAAGTCCTACGAGCAGTACTTC
CASSFTSGKSYEQYF
>TRBV12-3/TRBV12-4|-|many|TRBJ1-2
TGTGCCAGCACCTCGCAGGGCTCCTATGGCTACACCTTC
CASTSQGSYGYTF
>TRBV4-1|-|few|TRBJ2-3
TGCGCCAGCAGCCGGACTTTAACAGATACGCAGTATTTT
CASSRTLTDTQYF